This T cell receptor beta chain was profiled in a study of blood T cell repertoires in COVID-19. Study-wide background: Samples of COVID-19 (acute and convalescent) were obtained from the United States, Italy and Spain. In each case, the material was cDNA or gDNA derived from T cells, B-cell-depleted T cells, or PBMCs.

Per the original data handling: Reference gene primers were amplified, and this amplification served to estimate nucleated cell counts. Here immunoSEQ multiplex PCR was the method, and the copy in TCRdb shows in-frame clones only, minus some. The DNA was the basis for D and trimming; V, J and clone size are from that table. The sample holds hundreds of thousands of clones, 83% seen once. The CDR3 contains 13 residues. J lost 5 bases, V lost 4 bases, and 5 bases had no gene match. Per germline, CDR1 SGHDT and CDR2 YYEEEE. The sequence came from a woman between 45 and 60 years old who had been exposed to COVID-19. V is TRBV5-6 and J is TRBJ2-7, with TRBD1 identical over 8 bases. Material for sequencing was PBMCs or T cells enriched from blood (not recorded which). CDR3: CASSRRGLHEQYF. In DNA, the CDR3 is TGTGCCAGCAGCCGCAGGGGGCTCCACGAGCAGTACTTC.